This entry lists 32 T cell receptor beta chains sequenced from one sample in a study of beta chain features in type 1 diabetes. No antigen has been assigned to these receptors. General study findings and limits: Type 1 diabetes patients had moderately but significantly shorter TCRB CDR3s in all four CD4+ subsets.

Expressed TCRB transcripts were sequenced, since all the RNA that had been isolated was reverse transcribed. Libraries were prepared by immunoSEQ multiplex PCR; TCRdb keeps only in-frame clonotypes and omits some of them. The sample lists under 850,000 clones, around an eighth occurring once. What was sequenced was naive CD4+ T cells from blood. Receptors originate from a young man with type 1 diabetes.

J is TRBJ2-1 and V is TRBV2; 10 bases are a match to TRBD1. Germline-derived CDR1 and CDR2 are SNHLY and FYNNEI. V lost 3 bases, J lost 8 bases, and 4 bases stayed unmatched. The CDR3 consists of 14 residues. The CDR3 DNA is TGTGCCAGCAGTGAGGGACAGGGGTGGGATGAGCAGTTCTTC. Its protein is CASSEGQGWDEQFF.

The V call is TRBV29-1, the J call TRBJ2-7; 8 bases align to TRBD1. CDR3 length: 14 amino acids. Germline-derived CDR1 and CDR2 are SQVTM and ANQGSEA. V dropped 4 bases and J dropped 0; count of bases not matched to a gene: 5. The CDR3 protein is CSVVRTGSSYEQYF. For the CDR3, the DNA is TGCAGCGTTGTCAGGACAGGGAGCTCCTACGAGCAGTACTTC.

This chain uses TRBV13 with TRBJ1-4, with D possibly being TRBD1 (5 bases). The CDR3 extends over 17 amino acids. Germline loops: CDR1 PRHDT, CDR2 FYEKMQ (reference sequence). V lost 5 bases to trimming and J lost 4 bases, with 20 bases between them. The DNA of the CDR3 is TGTGCCAGCAGCCTGGGACGGAGGCCGCCGGGTAATGAAAAACTGTTTTTT. It codes for CASSLGRRPPGNEKLFF.

In its sample, this clone was seen a few times. This rearrangement joins TRBV29-1 to TRBJ1-1; D uncertain. The V end was cut by 3 bases, the J end by 11 bases, with 4 bases between. The CDR3 length is 8 residues. Germline lookup yields CDR1 SQVTM and CDR2 ANQGSEA. The CDR3 sequence is CSVDKAFF. The DNA of the CDR3 is TGCAGCGTTGATAAGGCTTTCTTT. Looking up the rest from reference TRBV29-1 and TRBJ1-1 gives the full variable domain: SAVISQKPSRDICQRGTSLTIQCQVDSQVTMMFWYRQQPGQSLTLIATANQGSEATYESGFVIDKFPISRPNLTFSTLTVSNMSPEDSSIYLCSVDKAFFGQGTRLTVV.

Written as DNA, the CDR3 is TGTGCCATCAGTGGCAAGGAGATCTCTGGAAACACCATATATTTT. Translated, it gives CAISGKEISGNTIYF. The chain couples TRBV10-3 to TRBJ1-3, with D hard to call. The V gene lost 4 bases and the J gene lost 0 bases, with 10 bases spanning the gap. From germline, CDR1 is ENHRY and CDR2 SYGVKD. The CDR3 spans 15 residues.

This clone has more than one count but fewer than ten. The rearrangement links TRBV30 to TRBJ1-2, with D maybe TRBD1 (6 bases). The CDR3 extends over 19 amino acids. With 3 bases removed from V and 4 bases from J, the gap between germline ends came to 30 bases. Germline V gene lookup returns CDR1 GTSNPN and CDR2 SVGIG (reference sequence). CDR3 nucleotides: TGTGCCTGGAGGGCGAAGAGTGTACTATCGGCAGGGGCCGGCTATGGCTACACCTTC. This translates into CAWRAKSVLSAGAGYGYTF.

This clone was detected only a few times. At the DNA level, this CDR3 is encoded by other sequences in the same sample as well. This sequence joins TRBV9 and TRBJ1-2; D gene unclear. V lost 0 bases and J 4 bases, leaving 4 bases between the germline ends. This CDR3 spans 12 amino acids. CDR1 and CDR2 from the germline V gene are SGDLS and YYNGEE. In nucleotides, the CDR3 is TGTGCCAGCAGCGTAGAAAGCTATGGCTACACCTTC. Protein product: CASSVESYGYTF.

This clone appeared a few times. This chain connects TRBV6-5 to TRBJ1-6, with D perhaps matching TRBD1 (5 bases). The CDR3 loop spans 13 amino acids. The V gene's germline CDR1 is MNHEY and CDR2 SVGAGI. V was clipped by 6 bases and J by 10 bases, with 13 bases between them. The CDR3 DNA sequence: TGTGCCAGCAGGAGGGGCTTGGACTCACCCCTCCACTTT. Protein product: CASRRGLDSPLHF.

V and J are TRBV9 and TRBJ2-3, with D unclear. Germline-derived CDR1 and CDR2 are SGDLS and YYNGEE. The CDR3 is 13 residues long. V lost 4 bases, J lost 4 bases, and 10 bases lay in between. This chain's CDR3 is CASSLDWADTQYF. The CDR3 region has the DNA TGTGCCAGCAGCCTAGACTGGGCAGATACGCAGTATTTT.

This clone was found a few times. Other DNA sequences within the sample encode an identical CDR3. This sequence joins TRBV29-1 and TRBJ2-5; TRBD1 matches at 8 bases. Germline V lookup: CDR1 SQVTM, CDR2 ANQGSEA. CDR3 size: 12 residues. V trimming: 6 bases; J trimming: 1 base; junction bases outside the gene matches: 1. CDR3 DNA sequence: TGCAGCGTGGGGACAGGCCAAGAGACCCAGTACTTC. It specifies CSVGTGQETQYF.

This clone has more than one count but fewer than ten. The genes are TRBV7-2 and TRBJ2-6, with D possibly being TRBD2 (5 bases). The V end lost 3 bases, the J end lost 0 bases, and 12 bases lay between the germline ends. CDR3 size: 17 residues. Germline V gene lookup returns CDR1 SGHTA and CDR2 FQGNSA. CDR3: CASSLAGYGSGANVLTF. The CDR3 DNA sequence: TGTGCCAGCAGCTTGGCGGGTTACGGCTCTGGGGCCAACGTCCTGACTTTC.

V is TRBV11-2 and J is TRBJ2-1; maybe TRBD1 (6 bases). The CDR3 is made up of 16 amino acids. Looked up from germline, CDR1 is SGHAT and CDR2 is FQNNGV. V was shortened by 7 bases and J by 6 bases, with 22 bases between the two germline ends. The CDR3 region is CASTISRGIGSNEQFF. DNA for the CDR3: TGTGCCAGCACCATCTCTAGGGGGATAGGGTCCAATGAGCAGTTCTTC.

This clone was seen a handful of times. The chain is built from TRBV19 and TRBJ1-2; TRBD1 matches at 8 bases. Germline trimming cut 6 bases from V and 6 bases from J; bases unmatched to any gene: 9. This CDR3 is built from 14 residues. The V gene's germline CDR1 is LNHDA and CDR2 SQIVND (reference sequence). Here the CDR3 DNA reads TGTGCCAGTAGCACAGGGGGTATGGAGGATGGCTACACCTTC. It yields the protein CASSTGGMEDGYTF.

The V gene is TRBV5-6, the J gene TRBJ1-4, with no clear D. Germline CDR1 and CDR2: SGHDT and YYEEEE. The CDR3 sequence is 13 residues long. Deletions cut 3 bases from V and 8 bases from J, with 11 bases between. DNA of the CDR3: TGTGCCAGCAGCTCGTACACGGCAGAAAAACTGTTTTTT. Translation gives CASSSYTAEKLFF.

This clone appeared a few times. This chain connects TRBV7-9 to TRBJ1-1; no firm D call. This CDR3 is built from 14 residues. From germline, CDR1 is SEHNR and CDR2 FQNEAQ (reference sequence). V gave up 3 bases and J gave up 2 bases, with 10 bases separating them. The DNA of the CDR3 is TGTGCCAGCAGCTTTAGTGCGGGAAACACTGAAGCTTTCTTT. Translating gives CASSFSAGNTEAFF. Full variable domain (missing parts from reference TRBV7-9 and TRBJ1-1): DTGVSQNPRHKITKRGQNVTFRCDPISEHNRLYWYRQTLGQGPEFLTYFQNEAQLEKSRLLSDRFSAERPKGSFSTLEIQRTEQGDSAMYLCASSFSAGNTEAFFGQGTRLTVV.

This clone has more than one count but fewer than ten. The chain carries TRBV5-8 and TRBJ2-1; D is undetermined. Germline V gene data show CDR1 as SGHTS and CDR2 as YDEGEE. The CDR3 has 14 amino acids. The V end lost 5 bases, the J end lost 5 bases, and 14 bases lay between the germline ends. The CDR3 spells CASRARNSNNEQFF. CDR3 coding DNA: TGTGCCAGCAGGGCCCGGAACAGTAACAATGAGCAGTTCTTC.

This clone occurred a few times. The chain uses TRBV25-1 and TRBJ1-1; D unclear. The CDR3 extends over 15 amino acids. Germline V gene sequence: CDR1 MGHDK, CDR2 SYGVNS. V shed 1 base and J shed 4 bases, with 13 bases lying between them. This chain's CDR3 is CASSESWALGTEAFF. The CDR3 coding sequence is TGTGCCAGCAGTGAATCTTGGGCATTGGGCACTGAAGCTTTCTTT.

The chain has TRBV6-1 and TRBJ1-1; no clear D. Looked up from germline, CDR1 is MNHNS and CDR2 is SASEGT. This CDR3 contains 12 residues. V lost 5 bases and J lost 4, with 8 bases in between. The CDR3 coding sequence is TGTGCCAGCAGTTTGATCGTCACTGAAGCTTTCTTT. This encodes CASSLIVTEAFF.

The V and J genes are TRBV30 and TRBJ1-5, with D perhaps matching TRBD1 (6 bases). The germline gives CDR1 GTSNPN, CDR2 SVGIG (reference sequence). The CDR3 totals 15 residues. Trimming removed 2 bases at V and 6 bases at J, with 17 bases between. The CDR3 DNA reads as TGTGCCTGGAGTCGGGGGGGCGGAGGTGGTCAGCCCCAGCATTTT. Protein product: CAWSRGGGGGQPQHF.

The J gene is TRBJ2-7, the V gene TRBV2; D assignment may be TRBD1 or TRBD2 (5 bases each). The V and J ends lost 6 bases and 0 bases respectively, with 12 bases between them. Germline lookup yields CDR1 SNHLY and CDR2 FYNNEI. The CDR3 consists of 14 residues. CDR3 sequence: CASRGETVSYEQYF. CDR3 coding DNA: TGTGCCAGCAGGGGGGAGACAGTCTCCTACGAGCAGTACTTC.

This chain links TRBV5-1 with TRBJ1-2; 8 bases fit TRBD1. Per germline, CDR1 SGHRS and CDR2 YFSETQ. The CDR3 extends over 15 amino acids. J was trimmed by 4 bases and V by 1 base; bases with no gene match: 6. Here the CDR3 reads CASSLSDRVSYGYTF. CDR3 DNA sequence: TGCGCCAGCAGCTTGTCGGACAGGGTGAGCTATGGCTACACCTTC.

The table lists this clone with a few counts. Other DNA sequences in the sample encode the same CDR3. The rearrangement joins TRBV6-5 to TRBJ2-7, with D possibly matching TRBD1 (6 bases). This CDR3 spans 15 amino acids. V was clipped by 0 bases and J by 0 bases, with 9 bases between them. Per germline, CDR1 MNHEY and CDR2 SVGAGI. Here the CDR3 reads CASSYSRGSSYEQYF. CDR3 nucleotide sequence: TGTGCCAGCAGTTACTCCAGGGGTAGCTCCTACGAGCAGTACTTC.

The sample holds many counts of this clone. This specimen includes other DNA sequences encoding the same CDR3. V is TRBV18 and J is TRBJ2-5; the D is unclear. CDR1 KGHSH and CDR2 LQKENI come from the germline V gene. This CDR3 is built from 12 residues. Trimming took 0 bases from V and 5 from J, leaving 4 bases between them. Here the CDR3 reads CASSPPGETQYF. The CDR3 DNA reads as TGTGCCAGCTCACCACCGGGGGAGACCCAGTACTTC. The entire variable domain, with the rest obtained from reference TRBV18 and TRBJ2-5, is as follows: NAGVMQNPRHLVRRRGQEARLRCSPMKGHSHVYWYRQLPEEGLKFMVYLQKENIIDESGMPKERFSAEFPKEGPSILRIQQVVRGDSAAYFCASSPPGETQYFGPGTRLLVL.

In this sample, this clone turned up once. The CDR3 DNA sequence: TGTGCCAGCAGCTTACCGGGACACAATTCACCCCTCCACTTT. Encoded protein: CASSLPGHNSPLHF. The chain joins TRBV7-2 to TRBJ1-6, with D maybe TRBD1 (6 bases). Between the trimmed V and J ends, which lost 2 bases and 7 bases, there was a span of 9 bases. The germline V gene has CDR1 SGHTA and CDR2 FQGNSA. The CDR3 has 14 residues. Drawing the rest from reference TRBV7-2 and TRBJ1-6, the complete variable domain is GAGVSQSPSNKVTEKGKDVELRCDPISGHTALYWYRQSLGQGLEFLIYFQGNSAPDKSGLPSDRFSAERTGGSVSTLTIQRTQQEDSAVYLCASSLPGHNSPLHFGNGTRLTVT.

This clone appeared a few times. The chain joins TRBV6-5 to TRBJ2-5, with TRBD1 matching over 9 bases. This CDR3 contains 13 residues. The trim removed 6 bases at V and 2 bases at J, leaving 1 base unmatched. Germline V gene sequence: CDR1 MNHEY, CDR2 SVGAGI. In nucleotides, the CDR3 is TGTGCCAGCAGCGGGACAGGGCAAGAGACCCAGTACTTC. It codes for CASSGTGQETQYF.

In nucleotides, the CDR3 is TGTGCCTGGAGTGTGTTTGGGTTGGGACAGCCCCAGCATTTT. It encodes CAWSVFGLGQPQHF. The V call is TRBV30, the J call TRBJ1-5; D is uncertain. The V gene's germline CDR1 is GTSNPN and CDR2 SVGIG (reference sequence). The CDR3 is 14 amino acids. Trimming removed 0 bases from V and 7 bases from J, with 13 bases in between.

The rearrangement joins TRBV30 to TRBJ2-5; D unclear. With 5 bases removed from V and 5 bases from J, the gap between germline ends came to 9 bases. The germline CDR1 and CDR2 sequences are GTSNPN and SVGIG (reference sequence). The CDR3 consists of 11 residues. The CDR3 loop reads CAWAPAETQYF. DNA of the CDR3: TGTGCCTGGGCGCCGGCGGAGACCCAGTACTTC.

In its sample, this clone was seen a few times. V and J are TRBV30 and TRBJ1-6; no firm D call. The germline CDR1 and CDR2 sequences are GTSNPN and SVGIG (reference sequence). V was pared by 3 bases and J by 9 bases, with 15 bases between. There are 14 residues in the CDR3. The CDR3 DNA reads as TGTGCCTGGAGCCCCCGTGGGGTCATTTCACCCCTCCACTTT. Protein product: CAWSPRGVISPLHF.

This clone appeared a few times. This chain uses TRBV6-5 with TRBJ1-2; D might be TRBD1 (5 bases). CDR1 and CDR2 from the germline V gene are MNHEY and SVGAGI. Trimming stripped 0 bases from V and 6 bases from J, with 11 bases between. This CDR3 contains 14 residues. The CDR3 sequence: CASSYSGAGNGYTF. DNA for the CDR3: TGTGCCAGCAGTTACTCGGGAGCAGGGAATGGCTACACCTTC.

This clone has just a few counts. The genes are TRBV5-4 and TRBJ2-2; a weak D match, TRBD1 (6 bases). CDR3 size: 15 residues. The ends were cut back, 4 bases at V and 1 base at J, with 11 bases in the middle. Germline V gives CDR1 SGHNT, CDR2 YYREEE (reference sequence). This CDR3 reads CASSLTGLNTGELFF. The CDR3 DNA reads as TGTGCCAGCAGCCTAACAGGGCTGAACACCGGGGAGCTGTTTTTT.

This clone has a handful of counts. V gene TRBV30 combines with J gene TRBJ1-1; 10 nucleotides agree with TRBD1. The junction had 12 bases not matched to a gene; V was cut back by 2 bases and J by 6 bases. CDR1 and CDR2 (germline): GTSNPN, SVGIG (reference sequence). This CDR3 has 16 residues. CDR3 protein: CAWSRDRGDWKPEAFF. The CDR3 bases are TGTGCCTGGAGTCGGGACAGGGGCGATTGGAAGCCTGAAGCTTTCTTT. Full variable domain (remainder filled in from reference TRBV30 and TRBJ1-1): SQTIHQWPATLVQPVGSPLSLECTVEGTSNPNLYWYRQAAGRGLQLLFYSVGIGQISSEVPQNLSASRPQDRQFILSSKKLLLSDSGFYLCAWSRDRGDWKPEAFFGQGTRLTVV.

Only a few counts were recorded for this clone. The V gene is TRBV15, the J gene TRBJ2-1; a weak D match, TRBD1 (6 bases). Trimming took 2 bases from V and 4 from J, leaving 12 bases between them. Germline V gene lookup returns CDR1 LNHNV and CDR2 YYDKDF (reference sequence). The CDR3 consists of 15 residues. CDR3 in amino acids: CATSRLRQEYNEQFF. In DNA form, the CDR3 reads TGTGCCACCAGCAGACTGAGACAGGAGTACAATGAGCAGTTCTTC. The full variable domain, its missing parts supplied by reference TRBV15 and TRBJ2-1, is DAMVIQNPRYQVTQFGKPVTLSCSQTLNHNVMYWYQQKSSQAPKLLFHYYDKDFNNEADTPDNFQSRRPNTSFCFLDIRSPGLGDTAMYLCATSRLRQEYNEQFFGPGTRLTVL.